This TCR beta chain stems from a study of blood T cells in healthy people across ages. As for the study in general: Per two T cells, template switching captured roughly one barcoded beta molecule. Study-level points and caveats: In long-lived donors, naive CD4+ cell counts and diversity exceeded those of aged donors.

This clonotype was detected a few times. The antigen remains unidentified. Germline loops: CDR1 WSHSY, CDR2 SAAADI. This CDR3 has 14 residues. V gave up 6 bases and J gave up 1 base, with 13 bases separating them. A second PCR, run for about 6 to 11 cycles, used a sample-barcoded 5' primer plus a J-beta primer mix. Unique molecular identifiers of 12 random nucleotides labeled each cDNA. TCRdb re-called the 5' RACE reads with MiXCR, one entry per CDR3 protein. The sample holds about 640,000 distinct CDR3 sequences; roughly three fifths are singletons and the top ten take 30% to 40%. All donors came from Russia, were Caucasian and healthy, and spanned ages about 6 to 95.

The sequence was collected from a man aged 55 to 70 in good health. Source material: blood. The chain carries TRBV10-2 and TRBJ2-7, with D maybe TRBD1 (6 bases). The CDR3 loop is CASRLDRESYEQYF. CDR3 bases: TGCGCCAGCAGGTTGGACAGAGAGTCCTACGAGCAGTACTTC.